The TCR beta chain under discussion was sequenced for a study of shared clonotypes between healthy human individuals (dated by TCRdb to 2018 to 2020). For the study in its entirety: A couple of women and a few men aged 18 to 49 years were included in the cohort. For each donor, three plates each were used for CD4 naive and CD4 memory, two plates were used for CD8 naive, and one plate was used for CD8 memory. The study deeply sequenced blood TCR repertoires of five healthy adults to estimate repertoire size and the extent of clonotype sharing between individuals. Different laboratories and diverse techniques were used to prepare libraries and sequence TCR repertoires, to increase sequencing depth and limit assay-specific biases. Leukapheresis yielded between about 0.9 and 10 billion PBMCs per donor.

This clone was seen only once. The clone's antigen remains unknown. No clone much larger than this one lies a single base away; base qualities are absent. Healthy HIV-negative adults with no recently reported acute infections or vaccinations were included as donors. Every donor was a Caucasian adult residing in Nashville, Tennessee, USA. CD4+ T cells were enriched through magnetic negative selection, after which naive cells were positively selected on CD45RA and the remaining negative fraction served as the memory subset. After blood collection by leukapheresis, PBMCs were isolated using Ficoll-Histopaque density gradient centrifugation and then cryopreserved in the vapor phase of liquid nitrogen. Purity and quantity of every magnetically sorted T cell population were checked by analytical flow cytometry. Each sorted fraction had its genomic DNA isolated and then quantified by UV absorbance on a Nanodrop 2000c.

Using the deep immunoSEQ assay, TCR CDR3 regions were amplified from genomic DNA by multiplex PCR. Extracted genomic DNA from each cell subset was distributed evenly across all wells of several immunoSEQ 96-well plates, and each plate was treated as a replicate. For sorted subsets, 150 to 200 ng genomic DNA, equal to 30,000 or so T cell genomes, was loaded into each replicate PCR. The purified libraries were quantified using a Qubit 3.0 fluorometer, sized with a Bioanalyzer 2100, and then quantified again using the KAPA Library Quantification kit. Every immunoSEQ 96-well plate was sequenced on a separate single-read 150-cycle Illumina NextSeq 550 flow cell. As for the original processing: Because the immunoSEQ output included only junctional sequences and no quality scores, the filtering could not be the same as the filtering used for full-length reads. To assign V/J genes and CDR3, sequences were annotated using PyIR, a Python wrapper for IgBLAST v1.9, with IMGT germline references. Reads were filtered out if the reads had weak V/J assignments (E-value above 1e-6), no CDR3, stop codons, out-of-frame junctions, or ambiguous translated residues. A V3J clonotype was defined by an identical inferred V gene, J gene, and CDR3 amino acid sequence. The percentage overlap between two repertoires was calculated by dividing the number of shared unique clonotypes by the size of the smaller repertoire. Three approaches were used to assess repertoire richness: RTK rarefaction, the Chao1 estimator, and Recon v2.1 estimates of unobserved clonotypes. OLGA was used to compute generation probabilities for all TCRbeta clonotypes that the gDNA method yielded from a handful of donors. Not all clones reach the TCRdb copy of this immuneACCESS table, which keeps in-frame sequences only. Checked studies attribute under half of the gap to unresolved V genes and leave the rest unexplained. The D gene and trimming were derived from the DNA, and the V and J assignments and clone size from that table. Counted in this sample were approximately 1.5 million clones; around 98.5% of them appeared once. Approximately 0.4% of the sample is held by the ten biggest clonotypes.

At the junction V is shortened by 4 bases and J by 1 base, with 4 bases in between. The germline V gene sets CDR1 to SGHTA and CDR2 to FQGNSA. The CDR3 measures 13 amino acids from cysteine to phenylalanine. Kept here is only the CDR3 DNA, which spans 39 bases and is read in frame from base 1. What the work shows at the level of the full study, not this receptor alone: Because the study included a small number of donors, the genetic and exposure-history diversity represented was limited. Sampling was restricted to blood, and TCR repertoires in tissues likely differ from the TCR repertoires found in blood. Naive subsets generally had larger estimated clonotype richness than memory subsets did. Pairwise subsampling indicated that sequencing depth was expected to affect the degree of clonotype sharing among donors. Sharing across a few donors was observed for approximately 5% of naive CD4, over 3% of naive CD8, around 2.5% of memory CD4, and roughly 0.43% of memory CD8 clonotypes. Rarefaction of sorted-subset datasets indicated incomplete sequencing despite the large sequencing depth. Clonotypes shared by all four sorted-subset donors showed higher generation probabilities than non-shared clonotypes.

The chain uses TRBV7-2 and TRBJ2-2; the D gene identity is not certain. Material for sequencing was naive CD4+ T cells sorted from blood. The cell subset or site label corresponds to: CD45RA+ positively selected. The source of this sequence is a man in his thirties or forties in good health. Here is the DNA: TGTGCCAGCAGCTGGGGGAACACCGGGGAGCTGTTTTTT. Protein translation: CASSWGNTGELFF.